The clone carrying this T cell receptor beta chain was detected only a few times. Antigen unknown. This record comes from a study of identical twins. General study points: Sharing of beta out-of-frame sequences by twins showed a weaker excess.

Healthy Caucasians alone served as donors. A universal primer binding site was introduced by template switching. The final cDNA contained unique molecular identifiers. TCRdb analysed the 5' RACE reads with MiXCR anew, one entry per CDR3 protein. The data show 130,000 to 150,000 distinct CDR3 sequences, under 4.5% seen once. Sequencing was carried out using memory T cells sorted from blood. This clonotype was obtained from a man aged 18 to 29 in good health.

The CDR3 nucleotides read TGCAGTGCTAGGGGGGTAGGGGCTGAGCAGTTCTTC. It encodes CSARGVGAEQFF. The chain combines TRBV20-1 with TRBJ2-1; tentatively, D is TRBD1 or TRBD2 (5 bases each). Trimming stripped 3 bases from V and 9 bases from J, with 12 bases between. The CDR3 sequence is 12 residues long. From germline, CDR1 is DFQATT and CDR2 SNEGSKA (reference sequence).